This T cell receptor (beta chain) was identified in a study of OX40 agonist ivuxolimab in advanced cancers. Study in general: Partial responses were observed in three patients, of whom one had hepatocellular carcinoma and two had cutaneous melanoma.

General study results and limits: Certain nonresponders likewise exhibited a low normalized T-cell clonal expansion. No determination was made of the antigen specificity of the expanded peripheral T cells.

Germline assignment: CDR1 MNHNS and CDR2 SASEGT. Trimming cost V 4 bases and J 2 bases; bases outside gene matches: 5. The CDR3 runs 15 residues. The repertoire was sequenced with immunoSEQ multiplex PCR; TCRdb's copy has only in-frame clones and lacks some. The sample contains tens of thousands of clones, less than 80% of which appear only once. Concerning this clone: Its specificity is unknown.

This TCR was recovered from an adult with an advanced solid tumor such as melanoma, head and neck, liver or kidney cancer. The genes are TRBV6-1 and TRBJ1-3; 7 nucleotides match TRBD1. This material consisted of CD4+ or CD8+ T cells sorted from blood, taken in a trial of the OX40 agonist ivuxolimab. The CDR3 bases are TGTGCCAGCAGTGGCACAGGGGTCACTGGAAACACCATATATTTT. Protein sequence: CASSGTGVTGNTIYF.